A selection of T cell receptor beta chains follows, all from one sample in a study of identical twins. TCRdb reanalysed the 5' RACE reads using MiXCR and keeps one entry per CDR3 protein. The repertoire has 250,000 or so distinct CDR3 sequences, about 13% of them found once; the top ten carry roughly 4.2%. These data were also filed under a second study, of yellow fever vaccine responses in identical twins.

Sample: memory (CD45RO+) T cells sorted from blood. The receptors come from a woman aged 18-35 years in good health. The CDR3 runs from the conserved cysteine through the conserved F or W. A D gene is named only where the DNA matches it firmly. Clone size appears in some rows only: once, few, many, or a class for an expanded clone.

cdr3_nt: TGCAGTGCTACTCCTCAGGGAGGTGGCTATGGCTACACCTTC
cdr3_aa: CSATPQGGGYGYTF
clone_size: NA
j_call: TRBJ1-2
v_call: TRBV20-1
cdr3_length: 14
d_call: NA

cdr3_nt: TGCGCCAGCAGCTTGGCCGGGGGGACTAGCGGTACGGATGAGCAGTTCTTC
cdr3_aa: CASSLAGGTSGTDEQFF
clone_size: NA
j_call: TRBJ2-1
v_call: TRBV5-1
cdr3_length: 17
d_call: TRBD2

cdr3_nt: TGTGCCAGCTCACCAGAGCTACTAGTTAATGAGCAGTTCTTC
cdr3_aa: CASSPELLVNEQFF
clone_size: many
j_call: TRBJ2-1
v_call: TRBV18
cdr3_length: 14
d_call: NA

cdr3_nt: TGTGCCAGCAGCTTAGCTAGCGGATCAAACACCGGGGAGCTGTTTTTT
cdr3_aa: CASSLASGSNTGELFF
clone_size: few
j_call: TRBJ2-2
v_call: TRBV7-9
cdr3_length: 16
d_call: NA

cdr3_nt: TGTGCCAGCAGCTCCTGGACAGGGGCAGATACGCAGTATTTT
cdr3_aa: CASSSWTGADTQYF
clone_size: NA
j_call: TRBJ2-3
v_call: TRBV7-2
cdr3_length: 14
d_call: TRBD1

cdr3_nt: TGTGCCAGCAGCTACTCCGGCCCAGGGGTCATAGGTAACACTGAAGCTTTCTTT
cdr3_aa: CASSYSGPGVIGNTEAFF
clone_size: few
j_call: TRBJ1-1
v_call: TRBV11-2
cdr3_length: 18
d_call: NA

cdr3_nt: TGCGCCAGCAGCCGCACCCCGGGGACTAGCGGGAGTAGGAATGAGCAGTTCTTC
cdr3_aa: CASSRTPGTSGSRNEQFF
clone_size: NA
j_call: TRBJ2-1
v_call: TRBV4-3
cdr3_length: 18
d_call: TRBD2

cdr3_nt: TGTGCCAGCAGGATAAGAGAGACCCAGTACTTC
cdr3_aa: CASRIRETQYF
clone_size: NA
j_call: TRBJ2-5
v_call: TRBV6-5
cdr3_length: 11
d_call: NA

cdr3_nt: TGTGCCAGTAGTATAAAGAGAGAAACAGATACGCAGTATTTT
cdr3_aa: CASSIKRETDTQYF
clone_size: many
j_call: TRBJ2-3
v_call: TRBV19
cdr3_length: 14
d_call: NA

cdr3_nt: TGTGCCAGCAGCGTAGATGGGAACTCCTATGGCTACACCTTC
cdr3_aa: CASSVDGNSYGYTF
clone_size: NA
j_call: TRBJ1-2
v_call: TRBV9
cdr3_length: 14
d_call: NA

cdr3_nt: TGTGCCAGCAGCGCTAGCGGAAACTACGAGCAGTACTTC
cdr3_aa: CASSASGNYEQYF
clone_size: medium-sized
j_call: TRBJ2-7
v_call: TRBV7-2
cdr3_length: 13
d_call: TRBD2

cdr3_nt: TGTGCCAGCAGCCGCACAGGGGACCCCTACGAGCAGTACTTC
cdr3_aa: CASSRTGDPYEQYF
clone_size: NA
j_call: TRBJ2-7
v_call: TRBV7-9
cdr3_length: 14
d_call: TRBD1

cdr3_nt: TGCGCCAGCAGCTTGGGCCAGCTATCGAACACCGGGGAGCTGTTTTTT
cdr3_aa: CASSLGQLSNTGELFF
clone_size: NA
j_call: TRBJ2-2
v_call: TRBV5-1
cdr3_length: 16
d_call: NA

cdr3_nt: TGTGCCAGCAGCTTAATGCCCCGAACCGGGGAGCTGTTTTTT
cdr3_aa: CASSLMPRTGELFF
clone_size: NA
j_call: TRBJ2-2
v_call: TRBV7-2
cdr3_length: 14
d_call: NA

cdr3_nt: TGTGCCAGCAGCCAAGAAGGGACAGGCGGTGGCTACACCTTC
cdr3_aa: CASSQEGTGGGYTF
clone_size: few
j_call: TRBJ1-2
v_call: TRBV3-1
cdr3_length: 14
d_call: TRBD1

cdr3_nt: TGTGCCACCCGGGGGGGAGGGGACACTGAAGCTTTCTTT
cdr3_aa: CATRGGGDTEAFF
clone_size: NA
j_call: TRBJ1-1
v_call: TRBV28
cdr3_length: 13
d_call: NA

cdr3_nt: TGTGCCAGCAGCTCCGGACTGGTATTCTACGAGCAGTACTTC
cdr3_aa: CASSSGLVFYEQYF
clone_size: NA
j_call: TRBJ2-7
v_call: TRBV5-6
cdr3_length: 14
d_call: NA

cdr3_nt: TGTGCCAGCAGCCCTGTTTGGAGCGGGAGGGCAGATACGCAGTATTTT
cdr3_aa: CASSPVWSGRADTQYF
clone_size: NA
j_call: TRBJ2-3
v_call: TRBV5-5
cdr3_length: 16
d_call: TRBD2

cdr3_nt: TGCGCCAGCAGCTCGAACATAGCGGGTGCGCACTACGAGCAGTACTTC
cdr3_aa: CASSSNIAGAHYEQYF
clone_size: once
j_call: TRBJ2-7
v_call: TRBV5-1
cdr3_length: 16
d_call: TRBD2

cdr3_nt: TGCAGTGCTAGCCTTACTAGCGGGAGGTTTTACGAGCAGTACTTC
cdr3_aa: CSASLTSGRFYEQYF
clone_size: NA
j_call: TRBJ2-7
v_call: TRBV20-1
cdr3_length: 15
d_call: TRBD2

cdr3_nt: TGTGCCAGCAGCTTCTACACCCTCCAGGGCCAAAATGAAAAACTGTTTTTT
cdr3_aa: CASSFYTLQGQNEKLFF
clone_size: few
j_call: TRBJ1-4
v_call: TRBV5-6
cdr3_length: 17
d_call: NA

cdr3_nt: TGTGCCAGCAGTTCGGGGGCACATGAGCAGTTCTTC
cdr3_aa: CASSSGAHEQFF
clone_size: NA
j_call: TRBJ2-1
v_call: TRBV28
cdr3_length: 12
d_call: NA